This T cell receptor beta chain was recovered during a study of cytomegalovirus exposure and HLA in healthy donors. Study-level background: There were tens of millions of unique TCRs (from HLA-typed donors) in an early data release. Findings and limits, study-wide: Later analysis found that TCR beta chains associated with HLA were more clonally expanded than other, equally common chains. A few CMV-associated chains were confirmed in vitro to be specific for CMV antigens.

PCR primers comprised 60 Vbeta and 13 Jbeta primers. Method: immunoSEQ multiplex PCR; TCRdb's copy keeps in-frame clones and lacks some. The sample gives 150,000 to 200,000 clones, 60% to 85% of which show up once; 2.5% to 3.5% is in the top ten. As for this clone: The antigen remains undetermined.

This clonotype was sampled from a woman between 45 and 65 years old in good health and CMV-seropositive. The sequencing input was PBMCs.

The chain's CDR3 is CAWSVTSGALDTQYF. The CDR3, as DNA: TGTGCCTGGAGTGTAACTAGCGGGGCTTTAGATACGCAGTATTTT. The chain is built from TRBV30 and TRBJ2-3; 10 bases align to TRBD2. Trimming took 0 bases from V and 5 from J; bases not matched to a gene: 5. The germline V gene encodes CDR1 GTSNPN and CDR2 SVGIG (reference sequence). The length of the CDR3 is 15 residues.